At least ten counts were recorded for the clone carrying this T cell receptor (beta chain). Its matching antigen is unknown. The data derive from a study of regulatory T cells in long-lasting Graves disease. Overall study findings and caveats: Patients with persistent disease shared some 3,000 public clonotypes, outpacing the roughly 870 shared by new patients. TRBV28, TRBJ1-2 and TRBJ2-5 emerged as the favored segments in persistent disease.

The time point here: newly diagnosed GD, antithyroid drugs for less than 3 months. PBMC-extracted RNA yielded the TCR library. Arm-PCR of CDR3 regions with iRepertoire HTBI primers generated TCR beta libraries. TCRdb recomputed calls from the multiplex PCR reads with MiXCR, one row per CDR3 protein. In the table there are around 460,000 distinct CDR3 sequences, 14% of which are singletons. The germline V gene has CDR1 GTSNPN and CDR2 SVGIG (reference sequence). The CDR3 has 14 amino acids. Trimming stripped 5 bases from V and 7 bases from J, with 20 bases between. The same sample was also used in a study of T cells in Graves' hyperthyroidism and ophthalmopathy. That paper states: Orbital computed tomography, thyroid ultrasound, serum thyroxine and TRAb, and clinical symptoms together informed the diagnoses.

This material consisted of peripheral blood mononuclear cells (PBMCs), taken at new diagnosis, from a patient treated with antithyroid drugs. This sequence joins TRBV30 and TRBJ1-1, with D unclear. The clonotype originates from a woman aged 45-59 years with Graves disease. The CDR3 here is CAWHRGHYLSEAFF. The CDR3, as DNA: TGTGCCTGGCACCGTGGTCACTACCTTAGTGAAGCTTTCTTT. Filled out from reference TRBV30 and TRBJ1-1, the complete variable domain reads SQTIHQWPATLVQPVGSPLSLECTVEGTSNPNLYWYRQAAGRGLQLLFYSVGIGQISSEVPQNLSASRPQDRQFILSSKKLLLSDSGFYLCAWHRGHYLSEAFFGQGTRLTVV.